This TCR beta chain was captured by sequencing in a study of blood T cell repertoires in COVID-19 (dated by TCRdb to 2018 to 2021). Concerning the study at large: The collaborator samples originated in the United States, Italy and Spain and spanned the acute and convalescent phases of COVID-19. Sample metadata almost always included a de-identified subject ID, COVID-19 status, age in years and sex. The prospective study material was composed of cDNA or gDNA derived from T cells, B-cell-depleted T cells, or PBMCs. A freely available public database, intended as a resource for researchers studying the immune response to SARS-CoV-2, is where the repertoires were released. The samples were drawn from the first 160 participants of the ongoing ImmuneRACE study and from roughly 1,300 subjects provided by 6 global collaborators. Where available, HLA class I and class II types were obtained from metadata supplied by the sample provider rather than from assay-based typing. The dataset comprised deeply sampled blood TCRbeta repertoires from subjects exposed to, actively infected with, or recovered from COVID-19. What the authors observed across the whole study: The quantity of clinical and demographic metadata differed by source and by participant and was supplied without curation.

At one collaborating source in Seattle, patients were enrolled during active infection and were followed longitudinally through the course of disease. Each collaborating institution followed its own protocols to collect whole blood in K2EDTA tubes. For TCRbeta analysis, collaborator samples were shipped as frozen whole blood, as isolated PBMCs, or as DNA extracted from either sample type. For this clone: Its specific antigen is unknown. At one end, the junction sequence differs from germline, possibly due to a read error.

Including the terminal cysteine and phenylalanine, the CDR3 comprises 14 residues. Just the 42-base CDR3 DNA is kept, in frame starting at base 1. Per the germline V gene, SGHVS is the CDR1 and FQNEAQ is the CDR2. TCRbeta CDR3 regions were amplified from genomic DNA using the immunoSEQ Assay, a bias-controlled multiplex PCR. Processing in the source paper ran as follows. The number of nucleated cells in each sample was estimated from the amplification of reference gene primers within the assay. To quantify the absolute abundance of each unique TCRbeta CDR3 rearrangement, sequence reads were collapsed and filtered. For each sample, productive Simpson clonality was calculated as the square root of Simpson's diversity index over productive rearrangements. TCRdb provides this immuneACCESS table in a form limited to in-frame rearrangements. Some clones are lacking; in checked studies, under half of them reflect an unresolved V gene, and why the rest are absent is not known. V, J and clone size are taken as reported in that table, and D and trimming were inferred from the DNA itself. The sample table records 300,000 to 450,000 clones; approximately 87% of these occur just once. The ten largest clonotypes hold about 10% of the sample.

The sequenced sample was peripheral blood. The TCR was taken from a woman aged 25 to 39 with COVID-19, enrolled during active disease. In this chain, TRBV7-8 is recombined with TRBJ2-7, with TRBD2 as a weak D call on 5 bases. The DNA sequence follows: TGTGCCAGCAGCCCCGCGCGGGCCCCCTACGAGCAGCACTTC. This yields the protein CASSPARAPYEQHF.